The 28 T cell receptor beta chains below all came from one sample that was sequenced in a study of human T cells and chemical hapten exposure. TCRdb recomputed calls from the RACE reads with MiXCR, one row per CDR3 protein. In the table there are some 180,000 distinct CDR3 sequences, approximately 20% of which are singletons. Time point specified: patch test 1, 2 weeks after DPC sensitization. Stated treatment: therapeutic diphenylcyclopropenone sensitization with weekly scalp DPC. Sequencing was performed on whole blood, taken in connection with sensitization to the hapten diphenylcyclopropenone (DPC). The receptor set was obtained from a woman aged 45-60 years with alopecia areata. Some clones in this sample may be carry-over from other donors' samples.

The rearrangement uses TRBV11-2 and TRBJ2-5; D remains unclear. V lost 5 bases and J 5 bases, leaving 15 bases between the germline ends. CDR1 is SGHAT and CDR2 is FQNNGV in the germline V gene. The CDR3 sequence is 14 residues long. CDR3 region: CASSPRARVETQYF. CDR3 DNA sequence: TGTGCCAGCAGCCCTCGCGCCCGGGTGGAGACCCAGTACTTC. The full variable domain, completed using reference TRBV11-2 and TRBJ2-5, is EAGVAQSPRYKIIEKRQSVAFWCNPISGHATLYWYQQILGQGPKLLIQFQNNGVVDDSQLPKDRFSAERLKGVDSTLKIQPAKLEDSAVYLCASSPRARVETQYFGPGTRLLVL.

This clonotype has just a few counts. The chain recombines TRBV7-3 with TRBJ2-3; unclear D gene. Trimming cost V 0 bases and J 4 bases, with 8 bases left between them. This CDR3 is 14 amino acids long. CDR1 is SGHTA, CDR2 FQGTGA, per germline. CDR3 protein: CASSLTIGPDTQYF. The CDR3 DNA reads TGTGCCAGCAGCTTAACGATCGGGCCAGATACGCAGTATTTT.

The rearrangement uses TRBV5-1 and TRBJ2-2; possibly TRBD2 for D (5 bases). The CDR3 runs to 14 residues. V gave up 0 bases and J gave up 7 bases, with 10 bases separating them. CDR1 and CDR2 (germline): SGHRS, YFSETQ. The CDR3 nucleotides are TGCGCCAGCAGCTTGGTTGGAGGTTACGGGGAGCTGTTTTTT. Protein sequence: CASSLVGGYGELFF.

The chain couples TRBV6-5 to TRBJ2-5, with 9 bases that match TRBD1. V lost 3 bases to trimming and J lost 3 bases; unmatched junction nucleotides: 5. This CDR3 is built from 15 residues. Germline lookup yields CDR1 MNHEY and CDR2 SVGAGI. The CDR3 is CASSYFRDREETQYF. For the CDR3, the DNA is TGTGCCAGCAGTTATTTCCGGGACAGGGAAGAGACCCAGTACTTC.

V gene TRBV7-9 combines with J gene TRBJ2-6; 7 bases are shared with TRBD1. J lost 0 bases, V lost 11 bases, and 7 bases had no gene match. This CDR3 spans 15 amino acids. From germline, CDR1 is SEHNR and CDR2 FQNEAQ (reference sequence). The CDR3 protein is CAGETGPSGANVLTF. CDR3 sequence (DNA): TGTGCCGGGGAGACAGGGCCCTCTGGGGCCAACGTCCTGACTTTC.

This clonotype was observed at least ten times. J is TRBJ2-7 and V is TRBV13; 13 bases map to TRBD2. CDR1 and CDR2 from the germline V gene are PRHDT and FYEKMQ (reference sequence). V lost 6 bases to trimming and J lost 6 bases; unmatched junction nucleotides: 5. This CDR3 spans 14 amino acids. CDR3 nucleotides: TGTGCCAGCAGACTAGCGGGAGGGCCGGGCGAGCAGTACTTC. The encoded protein is CASRLAGGPGEQYF.

In this sample, this clonotype turned up a few times. The chain couples TRBV29-1 to TRBJ1-1, with D unresolved. CDR1 SQVTM and CDR2 ANQGSEA come from the germline V gene. V lost 6 bases and J lost 3, with 14 bases in between. The CDR3 has 13 amino acids. The CDR3 nucleotides read TGCAGCGTGAAGACGGCTTGGGACACTGAAGCTTTCTTT. Amino acids: CSVKTAWDTEAFF.

This clonotype came up a few times. The V and J genes are TRBV27 and TRBJ2-6; 11 bases match TRBD1. Germline CDR1 is MNHEY and CDR2 is SMNVEV (reference sequence). Trimming took 5 bases from V and 4 from J; bases not matched to a gene: 7. This CDR3 spans 17 amino acids. In DNA form, the CDR3 reads TGTGCCAGCAGTCTTGGACAGGGGGCCTCCGGGGCCAACGTCCTGACTTTC. Its translation: CASSLGQGASGANVLTF.

This clonotype was observed a handful of times. The rearrangement links TRBV20-1 to TRBJ1-1, with 7 bases identical to TRBD1. Per germline, CDR1 DFQATT and CDR2 SNEGSKA (reference sequence). The CDR3 contains 12 residues. V lost 4 bases, J lost 6 bases, and 5 bases stayed unmatched. This CDR3 is CSATRQGPEAFF. In DNA, the CDR3 is TGCAGTGCTACACGACAGGGCCCTGAAGCTTTCTTT.

The chain links TRBV27 to TRBJ1-5; no firm D call. CDR3 length: 12 amino acids. V gave up 7 bases and J gave up 7 bases, with 11 bases separating them. Germline CDR1 and CDR2: MNHEY and SMNVEV (reference sequence). The CDR3 bases are TGTGCCAGCACCTCTTACGGGCAGCCCCAGCATTTT. It translates to CASTSYGQPQHF.

This clonotype was detected only a few times. The chain is built from TRBV25-1 and TRBJ1-2; D is perhaps TRBD1 (5 bases). Trimming cost V 2 bases and J 8 bases, with 15 bases left between them. CDR3 size: 14 residues. Germline CDR1 MGHDK, CDR2 SYGVNS. CDR3 nucleotide sequence: TGTGCCAGCAGTGAAAGAATCTGGGGGAACGGCTACACCTTC. Protein: CASSERIWGNGYTF.

This clonotype appeared a few times. The CDR3 DNA reads TGCGCCAGCAGTGAAGGGACAGGGGCCACCTCTTGGACCTACAATGAGCAGTTCTTC. Translated, it gives CASSEGTGATSWTYNEQFF. The chain employs TRBV10-1 and TRBJ2-1; 10 bases align to TRBD1. CDR3 size: 19 residues. Losses at the gene ends were 3 bases for V and 2 bases for J; bases not matched to a gene: 13. Germline-derived CDR1 and CDR2 are WNHNN and SYGVQD (reference sequence).

The rearrangement uses TRBV28 and TRBJ1-4; 11 positions agree with TRBD1. V trimming: 3 bases; J trimming: 0 bases; junction bases outside the gene matches: 3. The germline gives CDR1 MDHEN, CDR2 SYDVKM. CDR3 length: 17 residues. The CDR3 region has the DNA TGTGCCAGCAGTTTTTGGGACAGGGGGTCAACTAATGAAAAACTGTTTTTT. Translation gives CASSFWDRGSTNEKLFF.

This rearrangement joins TRBV7-8 to TRBJ1-1, with 8 bases matching TRBD1. The V and J ends lost 2 bases and 0 bases, in that order; junction bases with no gene match: 5. Germline CDR1 reads SGHVS; CDR2 reads FQNEAQ. This CDR3 comprises 16 residues. CDR3 region: CASSLSLQGVNTEAFF. CDR3 DNA: TGTGCCAGCAGCTTATCCCTACAGGGGGTGAACACTGAAGCTTTCTTT.

This chain links TRBV6-5 with TRBJ1-2; TRBD1 agrees at 8 bases. The junction had 4 bases not matched to a gene; V was cut back by 3 bases and J by 4 bases. The CDR3 is made up of 14 amino acids. Germline V lookup: CDR1 MNHEY, CDR2 SVGAGI. This CDR3 reads CASSYEGQAYGYTF. The CDR3 DNA reads TGTGCCAGCAGTTATGAGGGACAGGCCTATGGCTACACCTTC.

The rearrangement joins TRBV5-1 to TRBJ2-1; D unclear. The CDR3 is 14 residues long. Per the germline V gene, CDR1 is SGHRS and CDR2 is YFSETQ. The V and J ends lost 4 bases and 0 bases respectively, with 8 bases between them. This chain's CDR3 is CASSPTGSYNEQFF. As DNA, the CDR3 is TGCGCCAGCAGCCCTACGGGCTCCTACAATGAGCAGTTCTTC.

The chain couples TRBV7-2 to TRBJ1-1; weak D call: TRBD1 (6 bases). Germline loops: CDR1 SGHTA, CDR2 FQGNSA. CDR3 size: 14 residues. V lost 5 bases and J lost 1, with 11 bases in between. CDR3 residues: CASSGPGQNTEAFF. Here the CDR3 DNA reads TGTGCCAGCAGCGGGCCGGGACAGAACACTGAAGCTTTCTTT.

The genes are TRBV29-1 and TRBJ2-7; 9 positions match TRBD1. From germline, CDR1 is SQVTM and CDR2 ANQGSEA. Trimming removed 4 bases from V and 5 bases from J; junction bases left unmatched: 6. The CDR3 totals 13 residues. The CDR3 DNA is TGCAGCGTTGTACGACAGGGGGTCAACGAGCAGTACTTC. Protein: CSVVRQGVNEQYF.

A few counts support this clonotype. The chain has TRBV29-1 and TRBJ2-1; TRBD2 matches 7 bases. Germline V gives CDR1 SQVTM, CDR2 ANQGSEA. The CDR3 is 14 residues long. Trimming removed 7 bases from V and 6 bases from J; junction bases left unmatched: 12. The CDR3 DNA reads as TGCAGCGCCTCAAGGGGAGGGGCGGGCAATGAGCAGTTCTTC. Its protein product is CSASRGGAGNEQFF.

The chain employs TRBV27 and TRBJ2-7; 10 bases map to TRBD2. Germline CDR1 MNHEY, CDR2 SMNVEV (reference sequence). This CDR3 spans 15 amino acids. After removal of 7 bases from V and 3 bases from J, the junction contained 9 bases not matched to a gene. Written as DNA, the CDR3 is TGTGCCAGCACCCCCTCGGGACTAGCGAGCTACGAGCAGTACTTC. Translated: CASTPSGLASYEQYF.

The V gene is TRBV20-1, the J gene TRBJ2-3; 7 bases are shared with TRBD1. The CDR3 length is 16 residues. CDR1 and CDR2 from the germline V gene are DFQATT and SNEGSKA (reference sequence). J gave up 2 bases and V 1 base, and 9 bases lay outside the gene matches. The CDR3 DNA follows: TGCAGTGCTAGAGCCACGGACAGGCCACCCACAGATACGCAGTATTTT. This sequence encodes CSARATDRPPTDTQYF.

This clonotype was recorded a few times. V usage is TRBV3-1 and J usage is TRBJ1-6; D unresolved. V lost 1 base and J 4 bases, leaving 8 bases between the germline ends. From germline, CDR1 is LGHDT and CDR2 YNNKEL (reference sequence). This CDR3 contains 15 residues. The CDR3, as DNA: TGTGCCAGCAGCCAAGGACTGAGTTATAATTCACCCCTCCACTTT. Protein product: CASSQGLSYNSPLHF. Together with reference TRBV3-1 and TRBJ1-6, the CDR3 gives the full variable domain: DTAVSQTPKYLVTQMGNDKSIKCEQNLGHDTMYWYKQDSKKFLKIMFSYNNKELIINETVPNRFSPKSPDKAHLNLHINSLELGDSAVYFCASSQGLSYNSPLHFGNGTRLTVT.

This clonotype was observed a handful of times. The CDR3 DNA reads TGTGCCAGCAGCGTAGGACGGCGCAGTACCTACGAGCAGTACTTC. Translated, it gives CASSVGRRSTYEQYF. The rearrangement joins TRBV9 to TRBJ2-7; D is unclear. The length of the CDR3 is 15 residues. Germline CDR1 and CDR2: SGDLS and YYNGEE. V was cut by 0 bases and J by 2 bases, with 12 bases left in between. The whole variable domain, filled in from reference TRBV9 and TRBJ2-7, reads DSGVTQTPKHLITATGQRVTLRCSPRSGDLSVYWYQQSLDQGLQFLIQYYNGEERAKGNILERFSAQQFPDLHSELNLSSLELGDSALYFCASSVGRRSTYEQYFGPGTRLTVT.

This sequence joins TRBV28 and TRBJ2-2, with no clear D. Trimming removed 2 bases from V and 4 bases from J, with 5 bases in between. Per germline, CDR1 MDHEN and CDR2 SYDVKM. The CDR3 has 13 amino acids. CDR3 amino acids: CASSLGFTGELFF. The CDR3 region has the DNA TGTGCCAGCAGTTTAGGATTCACCGGGGAGCTGTTTTTT. Using reference TRBV28 and TRBJ2-2 for the parts outside the CDR3, the full variable domain is DVKVTQSSRYLVKRTGEKVFLECVQDMDHENMFWYRQDPGLGLRLIYFSYDVKMKEKGDIPEGYSVSREKKERFSLILESASTNQTSMYLCASSLGFTGELFFGEGSRLTVL.

CDR3 sequence (DNA): TGTGCCAGCAGTGAACACGGGACTAGCAGTTCCTACGAGCAGTACTTC. Translation gives CASSEHGTSSSYEQYF. The V call is TRBV2, the J call TRBJ2-7, with 9 nucleotides matching TRBD2. The CDR3 covers 16 residues. V was clipped by 2 bases and J by 1 base; unmatched bases: 6. Germline V gives CDR1 SNHLY, CDR2 FYNNEI.

This chain uses TRBV5-1 with TRBJ1-1; tentatively, D is TRBD1 (6 bases). The V and J ends lost 1 base and 1 base respectively, with 8 bases between them. CDR1 is SGHRS, CDR2 YFSETQ, per germline. The CDR3 is made up of 14 amino acids. CDR3 nucleotide sequence: TGCGCCAGCAGCTTGCAGGGGCAGAACACTGAAGCTTTCTTT. Translation: CASSLQGQNTEAFF.

The gene calls are TRBV2 and TRBJ2-2; the D is unclear. Trimming shortened V by 3 bases and J by 6 bases, and 8 bases separated the two germline ends. Germline lookup yields CDR1 SNHLY and CDR2 FYNNEI. This CDR3 is built from 13 residues. The CDR3 DNA reads as TGTGCCAGCAGTGAGTCGTATGCCGGGGAGCTGTTTTTT. It translates to CASSESYAGELFF.

DNA of the CDR3: TGTGCCAGCTCACCGAACCGGGACAGCTATGGCTACACCTTC. Its translation is CASSPNRDSYGYTF. The chain employs TRBV18 and TRBJ1-2; 7 nucleotides align to TRBD1. The germline CDR1 and CDR2 sequences are KGHSH and LQKENI. CDR3 length: 14 residues. Germline trimming cut 3 bases from V and 4 bases from J; bases unmatched to any gene: 5.